This TCR beta chain comes out of a study of chemoradiotherapy in HPV16-positive cancers. Samples were taken several times over chemoradiotherapy. Regarding the study as a whole: Non-HPV-specific T cells did not expand in tumors during treatment, whereas candidate HPV-specific clones and E7-related motifs did. The functional HPV-specific definition rests on just a couple of HPV16-positive patients. Better recurrence-free survival went with HPV-responsive T-cell expansion in HPV16-positive patients.

CDR1 and CDR2 from the germline V gene are LNHDA and SQIVND (reference sequence). The V gene lost 6 bases and the J gene lost 0 bases, with 15 bases spanning the gap. There are 16 residues in the CDR3. Worth noting for this clone: Its antigen is not known.

Measured with immunoSEQ multiplex PCR; TCRdb has only the in-frame clones, and not every one. This table has 6,000 or so clones, around 90% appearing once. Specimen: blood, collected from a patient who underwent chemoradiotherapy. This chain joins TRBV19 and TRBJ1-3; a possible D gene is TRBD1 (5 bases). The source is a human donor with HPV-associated anogenital cancer. For the CDR3, the DNA is TGTGCCAGTAGGGACCTGGGACGAGCCTCTGGAAACACCATATATTTT. Translating gives CASRDLGRASGNTIYF.